The rows below give T cell receptor beta chains drawn from one sample of a study of T cell repertoires in ileal Crohn's disease. The protocol was immunoSEQ multiplex PCR, while the TCRdb copy is restricted to in-frame clones and leaves out a portion. The repertoire holds tens of thousands of clones, with roughly 89% as singletons. Material for sequencing was ileal tissue. These receptors were obtained from an adult with Crohn's disease. CDR3s include the opening cysteine and the closing phenylalanine or tryptophan. The order of the fields is V gene, J gene, D gene, clone size, CDR3 protein, CDR3 DNA. A D gene is named only where the DNA matches it firmly. Only part of the rows carry a size: once, few, many, or a class if the clone is expanded.

TRBV27	TRBJ2-5	-	-	CASSWTVWETQYF	TGTGCCAGCAGTTGGACAGTCTGGGAGACCCAGTACTTC
TRBV9	TRBJ1-2	TRBD1	-	CASSTNRDRGFDYGYTF	TGTGCCAGCAGCACAAACCGGGACAGGGGCTTCGACTATGGCTACACCTTC
TRBV27	TRBJ2-6	-	-	CASSLIPGSGANVLTF	TGTGCCAGCAGTTTAATTCCGGGATCAGGGGCCAACGTCCTGACTTTC
TRBV9	TRBJ1-5	TRBD1	-	CASSISTGSNQPQHF	TGTGCCAGCAGCATATCGACAGGGAGCAATCAGCCCCAGCATTTT
TRBV2	TRBJ1-2	-	-	CASRKGPPAPTNYGYTF	TGTGCCAGCAGGAAGGGGCCGCCAGCGCCCACTAACTATGGCTACACCTTC
TRBV4-1	TRBJ2-7	TRBD2	once	CASSQEARSGRAYEQYF	TGCGCCAGCAGCCAAGAAGCTCGAAGCGGGAGGGCCTACGAGCAGTACTTC
TRBV11-2	TRBJ2-1	-	-	CASSRHSSESSYNEQFF	TGTGCCAGCAGCCGACATTCTAGCGAGAGCTCCTACAATGAGCAGTTCTTC
TRBV6-1	TRBJ2-1	-	-	CASSPVLNEQFF	TGTGCCAGCAGTCCCGTACTAAATGAGCAGTTCTTC
TRBV6-1	TRBJ1-4	-	-	CASSAVRTVNNEKLFF	TGTGCCAGCAGTGCAGTTCGGACAGTTAATAATGAAAAACTGTTTTTT
TRBV5-1	TRBJ2-5	TRBD2	-	CASSLGREIGQETQYF	TGCGCCAGCAGCTTGGGGCGGGAGATTGGGCAAGAGACCCAGTACTTC
TRBV25-1	TRBJ2-5	-	-	CASSELGEETQYF	TGTGCCAGCAGTGAATTAGGGGAAGAGACCCAGTACTTC
TRBV2	TRBJ1-2	-	-	CASSEQGLYGYTF	TGTGCCAGCAGTGAACAGGGGCTCTATGGCTACACCTTC
TRBV29-1	TRBJ1-2	-	-	CSVEAVYGYTF	TGCAGCGTTGAGGCCGTCTATGGCTACACCTTC